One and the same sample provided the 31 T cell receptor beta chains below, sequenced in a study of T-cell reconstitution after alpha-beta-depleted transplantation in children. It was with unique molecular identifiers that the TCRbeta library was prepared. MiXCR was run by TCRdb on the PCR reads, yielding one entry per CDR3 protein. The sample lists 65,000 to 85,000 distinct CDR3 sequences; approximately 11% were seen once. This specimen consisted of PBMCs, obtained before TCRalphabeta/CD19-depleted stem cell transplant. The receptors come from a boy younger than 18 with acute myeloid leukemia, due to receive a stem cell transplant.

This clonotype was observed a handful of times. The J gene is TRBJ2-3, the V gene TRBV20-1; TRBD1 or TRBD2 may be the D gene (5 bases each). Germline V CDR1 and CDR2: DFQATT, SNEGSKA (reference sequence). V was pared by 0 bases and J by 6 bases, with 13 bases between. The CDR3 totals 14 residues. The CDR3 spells CSARDRGFGDTQYF. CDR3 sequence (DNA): TGCAGTGCTAGAGACCGGGGCTTCGGTGATACGCAGTATTTT.

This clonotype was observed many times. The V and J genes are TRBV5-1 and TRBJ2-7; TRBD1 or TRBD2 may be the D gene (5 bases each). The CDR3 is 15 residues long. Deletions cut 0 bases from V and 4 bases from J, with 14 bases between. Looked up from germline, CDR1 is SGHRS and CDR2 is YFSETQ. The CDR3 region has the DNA TGCGCCAGCAGCTTGGCTCTTACCGGGGCGTACGAGCAGTACTTC. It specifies CASSLALTGAYEQYF.

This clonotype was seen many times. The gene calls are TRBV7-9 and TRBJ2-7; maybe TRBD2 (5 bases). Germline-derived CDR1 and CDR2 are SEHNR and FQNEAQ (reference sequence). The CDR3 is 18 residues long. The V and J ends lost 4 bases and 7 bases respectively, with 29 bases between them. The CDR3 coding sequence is TGTGCCAGCAGCTGGGAGATGACCACCGGGCCCCCCCGCGCAGAGCAGTACTTC. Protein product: CASSWEMTTGPPRAEQYF.

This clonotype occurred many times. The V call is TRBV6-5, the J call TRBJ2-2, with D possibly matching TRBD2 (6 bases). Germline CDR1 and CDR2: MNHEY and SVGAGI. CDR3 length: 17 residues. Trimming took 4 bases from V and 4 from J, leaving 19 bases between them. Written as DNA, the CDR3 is TGTGCCAGCAGTTCACCCAGTTGGGGGGACCGCACCGGGGAGCTGTTTTTT. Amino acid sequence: CASSSPSWGDRTGELFF.

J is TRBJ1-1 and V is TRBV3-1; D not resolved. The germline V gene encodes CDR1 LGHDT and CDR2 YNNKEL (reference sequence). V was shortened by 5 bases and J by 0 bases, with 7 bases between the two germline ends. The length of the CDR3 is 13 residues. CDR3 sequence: CASSRLMNTEAFF. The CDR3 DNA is TGTGCCAGCAGCAGGTTGATGAACACTGAAGCTTTCTTT.

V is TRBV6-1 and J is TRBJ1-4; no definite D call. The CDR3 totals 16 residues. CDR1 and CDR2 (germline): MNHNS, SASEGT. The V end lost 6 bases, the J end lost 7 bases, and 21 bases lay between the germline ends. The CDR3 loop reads CASSRKAVMVVEKLFF. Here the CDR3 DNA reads TGTGCCAGCAGCCGAAAGGCAGTCATGGTGGTTGAAAAACTGTTTTTT.

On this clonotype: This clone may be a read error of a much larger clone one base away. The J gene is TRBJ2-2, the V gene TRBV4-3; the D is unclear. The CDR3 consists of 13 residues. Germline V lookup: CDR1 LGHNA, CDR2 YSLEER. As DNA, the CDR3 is TGCGCCGGCAGCCAATCTCGTGCCGGGGAGCTGTTTTTT. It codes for CAGSQSRAGELFF.

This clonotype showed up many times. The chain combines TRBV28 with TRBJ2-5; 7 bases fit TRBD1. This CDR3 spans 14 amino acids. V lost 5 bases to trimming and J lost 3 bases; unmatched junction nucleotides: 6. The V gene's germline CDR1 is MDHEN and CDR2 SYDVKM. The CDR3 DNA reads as TGTGCCAGCAGTGACACAGGGGCTGAAGAGACCCAGTACTTC. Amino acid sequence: CASSDTGAEETQYF.

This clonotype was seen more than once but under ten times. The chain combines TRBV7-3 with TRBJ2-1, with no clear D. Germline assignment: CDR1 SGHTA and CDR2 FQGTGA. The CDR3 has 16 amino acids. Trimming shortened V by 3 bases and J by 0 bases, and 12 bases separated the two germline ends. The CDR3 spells CASSFRALSSYNEQFF. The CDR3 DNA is TGTGCCAGCAGCTTCCGAGCATTGAGCTCCTACAATGAGCAGTTCTTC.

The CDR3 spells CASSPRQGGVHEQYF. The CDR3 DNA reads TGTGCCAGCTCACCACGGCAGGGGGGGGTCCACGAGCAGTACTTC. This chain connects TRBV18 to TRBJ2-7, with D perhaps matching TRBD1 or TRBD2 (7 bases each). The germline V gene has CDR1 KGHSH and CDR2 LQKENI. The CDR3 loop spans 15 amino acids. V was shortened by 1 base and J by 5 bases, with 15 bases between the two germline ends.

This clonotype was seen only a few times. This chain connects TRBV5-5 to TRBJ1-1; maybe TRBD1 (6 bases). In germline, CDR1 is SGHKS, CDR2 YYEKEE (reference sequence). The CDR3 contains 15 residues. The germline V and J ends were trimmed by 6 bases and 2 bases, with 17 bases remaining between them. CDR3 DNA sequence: TGTGCCAGCAACCCCGGGGGCGGATCTAACACTGAAGCTTTCTTT. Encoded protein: CASNPGGGSNTEAFF.

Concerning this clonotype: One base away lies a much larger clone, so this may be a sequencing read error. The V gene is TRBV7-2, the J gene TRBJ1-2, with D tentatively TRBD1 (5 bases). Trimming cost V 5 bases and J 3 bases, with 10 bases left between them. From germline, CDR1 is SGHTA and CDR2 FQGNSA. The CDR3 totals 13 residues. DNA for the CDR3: TGTACCAGCAGCCAGGGCCTAGACTATGGCTACACCTTC. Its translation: CTSSQGLDYGYTF.

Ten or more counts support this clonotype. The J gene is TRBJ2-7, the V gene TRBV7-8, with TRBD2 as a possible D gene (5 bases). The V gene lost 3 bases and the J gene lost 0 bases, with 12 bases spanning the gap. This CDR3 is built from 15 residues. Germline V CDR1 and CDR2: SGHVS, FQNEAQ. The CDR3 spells CASSFGLRSSYEQYV. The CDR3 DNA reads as TGTGCCAGCAGCTTTGGACTGAGGAGCTCCTACGAGCAGTACGTC.

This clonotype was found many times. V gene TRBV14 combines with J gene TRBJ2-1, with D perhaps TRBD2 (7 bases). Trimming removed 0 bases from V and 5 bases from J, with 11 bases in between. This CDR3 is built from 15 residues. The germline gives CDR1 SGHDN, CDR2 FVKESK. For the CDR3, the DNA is TGTGCCAGCAGCCAAGATTTAGGGGGGGACAATGAGCAGTTCTTC. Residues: CASSQDLGGDNEQFF. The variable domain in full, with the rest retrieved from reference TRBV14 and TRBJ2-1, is EAGVTQFPSHSVIEKGQTVTLRCDPISGHDNLYWYRRVMGKEIKFLLHFVKESKQDESGMPNNRFLAERTGGTYSTLKVQPAELEDSGVYFCASSQDLGGDNEQFFGPGTRLTVL.

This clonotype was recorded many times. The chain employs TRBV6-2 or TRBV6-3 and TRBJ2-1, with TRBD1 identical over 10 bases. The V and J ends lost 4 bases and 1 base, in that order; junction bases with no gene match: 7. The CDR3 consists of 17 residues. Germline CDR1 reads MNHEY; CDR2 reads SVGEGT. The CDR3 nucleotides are TGTGCCAGCAGTTGGGACAGGGGTTCGATGTCCTACAATGAGCAGTTCTTC. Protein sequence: CASSWDRGSMSYNEQFF.

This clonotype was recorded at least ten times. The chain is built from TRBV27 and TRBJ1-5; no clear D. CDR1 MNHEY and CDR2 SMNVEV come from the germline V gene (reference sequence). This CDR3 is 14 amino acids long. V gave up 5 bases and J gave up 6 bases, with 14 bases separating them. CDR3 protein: CASSPGRGSQPQHF. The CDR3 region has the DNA TGTGCCAGCAGTCCCGGACGGGGATCTCAGCCCCAGCATTTT.

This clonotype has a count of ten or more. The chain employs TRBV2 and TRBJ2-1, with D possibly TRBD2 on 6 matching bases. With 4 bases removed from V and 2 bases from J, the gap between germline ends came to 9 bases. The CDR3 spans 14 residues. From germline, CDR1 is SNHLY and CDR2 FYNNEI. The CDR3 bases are TGTGCCAGCAGTGTGGGGGGAACCTACAATGAGCAGTTCTTC. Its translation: CASSVGGTYNEQFF.

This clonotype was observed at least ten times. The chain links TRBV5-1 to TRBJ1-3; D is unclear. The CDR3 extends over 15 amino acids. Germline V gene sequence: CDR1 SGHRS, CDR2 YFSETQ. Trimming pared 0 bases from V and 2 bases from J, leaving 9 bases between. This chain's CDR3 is CASSLEAGTGNTIYF. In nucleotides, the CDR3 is TGCGCCAGCAGCTTGGAGGCTGGGACTGGAAACACCATATATTTT.

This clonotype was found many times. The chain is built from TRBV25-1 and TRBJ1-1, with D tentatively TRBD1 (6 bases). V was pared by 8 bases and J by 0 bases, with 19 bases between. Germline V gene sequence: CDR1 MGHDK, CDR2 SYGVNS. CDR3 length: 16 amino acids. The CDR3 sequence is CASRRVEGQMNTEAFF. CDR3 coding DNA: TGTGCCAGCCGCCGAGTGGAGGGACAAATGAACACTGAAGCTTTCTTT.

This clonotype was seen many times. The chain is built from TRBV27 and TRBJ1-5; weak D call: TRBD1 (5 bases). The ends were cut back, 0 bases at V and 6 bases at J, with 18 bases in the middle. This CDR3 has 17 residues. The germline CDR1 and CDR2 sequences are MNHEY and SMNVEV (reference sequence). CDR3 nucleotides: TGTGCCAGCAGTTTATCGGCCAGGGACCGTATAGGTCAGCCCCAGCATTTT. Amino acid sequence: CASSLSARDRIGQPQHF.

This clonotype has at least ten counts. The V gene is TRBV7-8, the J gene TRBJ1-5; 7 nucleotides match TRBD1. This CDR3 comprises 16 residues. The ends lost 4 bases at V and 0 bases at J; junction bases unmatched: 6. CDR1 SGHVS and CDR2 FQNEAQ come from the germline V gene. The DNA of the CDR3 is TGTGCCAGCAGCTGGGGAGGGACAGTTAGCAATCAGCCCCAGCATTTT. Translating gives CASSWGGTVSNQPQHF.

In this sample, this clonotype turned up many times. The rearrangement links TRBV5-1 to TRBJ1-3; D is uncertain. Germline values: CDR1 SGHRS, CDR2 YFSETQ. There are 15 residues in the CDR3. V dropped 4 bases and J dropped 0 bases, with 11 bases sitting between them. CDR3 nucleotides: TGCGCCAGCAGCGTGGGCCTTAGCTCTGGAAACACCATATATTTT. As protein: CASSVGLSSGNTIYF.

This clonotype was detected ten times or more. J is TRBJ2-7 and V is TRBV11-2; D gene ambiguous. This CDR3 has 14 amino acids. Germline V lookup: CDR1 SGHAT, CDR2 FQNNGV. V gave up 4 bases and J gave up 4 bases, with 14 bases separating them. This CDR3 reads CASSSRVTGYEQYF. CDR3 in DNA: TGTGCCAGCAGCTCCCGTGTCACCGGGTACGAGCAGTACTTC.

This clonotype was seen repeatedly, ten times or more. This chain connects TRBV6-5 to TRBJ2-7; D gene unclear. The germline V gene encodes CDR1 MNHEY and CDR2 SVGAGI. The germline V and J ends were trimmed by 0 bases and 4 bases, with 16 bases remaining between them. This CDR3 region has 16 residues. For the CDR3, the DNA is TGTGCCAGCAGTTACTCGAGGCCATCACATAAGTACGAGCAGTACGTC. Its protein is CASSYSRPSHKYEQYV.

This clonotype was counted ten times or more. The CDR3 bases are TGCGCCAGCAGCCAAAACGGGAGGGGGGACACTGAAGCTTTCTTT. This codes for CASSQNGRGDTEAFF. The V call is TRBV4-1, the J call TRBJ1-1; D may be TRBD1 (6 bases). The CDR3 is 15 residues long. The germline V and J ends were trimmed by 2 bases and 3 bases, with 13 bases remaining between them. Germline V lookup: CDR1 MGHRA, CDR2 YSYEKL.

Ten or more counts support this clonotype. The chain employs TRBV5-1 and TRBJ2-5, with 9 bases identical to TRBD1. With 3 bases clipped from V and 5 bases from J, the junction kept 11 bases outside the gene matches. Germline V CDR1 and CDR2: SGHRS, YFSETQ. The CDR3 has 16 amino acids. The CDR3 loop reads CASSSVTGTGRETQYF. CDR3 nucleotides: TGCGCCAGCAGCTCGGTTACCGGGACAGGGCGGGAGACCCAGTACTTC.

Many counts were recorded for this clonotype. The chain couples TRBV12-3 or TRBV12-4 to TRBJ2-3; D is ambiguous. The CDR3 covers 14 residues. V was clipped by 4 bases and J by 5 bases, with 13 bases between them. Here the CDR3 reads CASSSNLGRDTQYF. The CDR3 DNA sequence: TGTGCCAGCAGTTCCAACCTTGGAAGAGATACGCAGTATTTT.

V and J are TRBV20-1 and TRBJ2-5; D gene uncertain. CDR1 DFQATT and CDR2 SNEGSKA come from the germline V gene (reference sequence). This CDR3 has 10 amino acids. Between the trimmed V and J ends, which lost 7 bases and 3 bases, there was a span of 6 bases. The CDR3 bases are TGCAGTGTCCCAGAAGAGACCCAGTACTTC. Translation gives CSVPEETQYF.

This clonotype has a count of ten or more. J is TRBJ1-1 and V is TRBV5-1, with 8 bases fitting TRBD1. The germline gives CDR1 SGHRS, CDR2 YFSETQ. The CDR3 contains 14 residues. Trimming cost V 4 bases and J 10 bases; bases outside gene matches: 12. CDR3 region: CASSPRGDRSAAFF. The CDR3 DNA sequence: TGCGCCAGCAGCCCTAGGGGGGACAGGAGTGCAGCTTTCTTT.

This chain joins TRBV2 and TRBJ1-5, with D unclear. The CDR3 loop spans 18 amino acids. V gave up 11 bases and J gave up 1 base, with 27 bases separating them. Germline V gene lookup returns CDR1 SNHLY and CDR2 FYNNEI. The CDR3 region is CAFSPLGGGRASNQPQHF. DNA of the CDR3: TGTGCCTTCAGTCCCCTAGGAGGAGGCAGAGCGAGCAATCAGCCCCAGCATTTT.

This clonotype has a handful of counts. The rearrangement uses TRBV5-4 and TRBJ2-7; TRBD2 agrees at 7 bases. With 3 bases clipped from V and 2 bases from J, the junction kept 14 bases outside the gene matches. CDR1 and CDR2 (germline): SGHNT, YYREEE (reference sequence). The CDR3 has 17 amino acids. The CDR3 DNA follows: TGTGCCAGCAGCTATAACGGGGCTAGCGGATCTACCTACGAGCAGTACTTC. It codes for CASSYNGASGSTYEQYF. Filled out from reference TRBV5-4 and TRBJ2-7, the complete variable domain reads ETGVTQSPTHLIKTRGQQVTLRCSSQSGHNTVSWYQQALGQGPQFIFQYYREEENGRGNFPPRFSGLQFPNYSSELNVNALELDDSALYLCASSYNGASGSTYEQYFGPGTRLTVT.